The source of this TCR beta chain is a study of graft-versus-host responses after intestinal transplantation. Study information: After anti-thymocyte globulin induction, recipients took tacrolimus and steroids for around three years.

Study-level points and caveats: Recipient marrow harbored GvH clones, some of which surfaced first in ileum or blood. High graft-versus-host to host-versus-graft clonal ratios were found in allografts of patients who had graft-donor T cell macrochimerism.

Comment on this clone: Its antigen remains unknown.

The assay was immunoSEQ multiplex PCR, and TCRdb's table has in-frame clones only and misses some. This table holds tens of thousands of clones, more than 90% found once. Sequencing used unstimulated CD4+ T cells sorted from spleen or lymph node cells, obtained before intestinal transplant. This receptor was taken from a human donor who received an intestinal transplant.

CDR3 coding DNA: TGTGCCATCAGTGACTCCGGACGACAGGGGACCTCTCAGCCCCAGCATTTT. This sequence encodes CAISDSGRQGTSQPQHF. V and J are TRBV10-3 and TRBJ1-5; the match to TRBD1 covers 8 bases. The length of the CDR3 is 17 residues. Germline V gene sequence: CDR1 ENHRY, CDR2 SYGVKD. With 3 bases clipped from V and 6 bases from J, the junction kept 13 bases outside the gene matches.